Listed below are T cell receptor beta chains from one sample, sequenced in a study of T cell changes during pregnancy in multiple sclerosis. Libraries were prepared by immunoSEQ multiplex PCR; TCRdb keeps only in-frame clonotypes and omits some of them. This table has 70,000 or so clones, over 90% appearing once. The source was CD4+ T cells from peripheral blood mononuclear cells, collected after pregnancy. These receptors all come from a female donor with multiple sclerosis, enrolled in a pregnancy study. CDR3s include the opening cysteine and the closing phenylalanine or tryptophan. The D gene is left open where the match is weak. The size field is filled for only some rows; it gives once, few, many or a size class.

D,size,J,V,CDR3,DNA
.,.,TRBJ1-5,TRBV5-8,CASSLTYRASNQPQHF,TGTGCCAGCAGCTTGACGTACAGGGCAAGCAATCAGCCCCAGCATTTT
TRBD2,.,TRBJ2-3,TRBV30,CAWSPRLAGFTDTQYF,TGTGCCTGGAGTCCCCGACTAGCGGGGTTTACAGATACGCAGTATTTT
.,.,TRBJ2-7,TRBV5-5,CASSLLARLNEQYF,TGTGCCAGCAGCTTGTTGGCCAGATTAAACGAGCAGTACTTC
.,few,TRBJ1-4,TRBV30,CAWSSFGEKLFF,TGTGCCTGGAGTTCCTTCGGTGAAAAACTGTTTTTT
TRBD2,.,TRBJ2-1,TRBV10-2,CASTVAGGRYNEQFF,TGCGCCAGCACCGTAGCGGGAGGACGCTACAATGAGCAGTTCTTC
.,.,TRBJ1-1,TRBV6-4,CASSEEGGGEAFF,TGTGCCAGCAGTGAAGAAGGGGGTGGTGAAGCTTTCTTT
TRBD2,once,TRBJ2-5,TRBV5-4,CASSLAGRTSGQETQYF,TGTGCCAGCAGCTTGGCTGGTAGGACTAGCGGGCAAGAGACCCAGTACTTC
TRBD1,.,TRBJ1-2,TRBV9,CASSVGTGSYGYTF,TGTGCCAGCAGCGTGGGGACAGGTTCCTATGGCTACACCTTC
TRBD2,.,TRBJ2-1,TRBV7-3,CASSLMLLAGGHNEQFF,TGTGCCAGCAGCTTAATGCTCCTGGCGGGGGGGCACAATGAGCAGTTCTTC
TRBD2,.,TRBJ2-1,TRBV18,CASSPGLAGYNEQFF,TGTGCCAGCTCACCAGGGTTAGCGGGCTACAATGAGCAGTTCTTC
TRBD2,.,TRBJ2-7,TRBV9,CASSVGTSGYEQYF,TGTGCCAGCAGCGTAGGGACTAGCGGCTACGAGCAGTACTTC
.,.,TRBJ2-1,TRBV9,CASSIDDSHLDNEQFF,TGTGCCAGCAGCATCGATGACTCTCACCTAGACAATGAGCAGTTCTTC
TRBD1,.,TRBJ1-2,TRBV7-3,CASSFGDRGSGYTF,TGTGCCAGCAGCTTTGGGGACAGGGGATCGGGCTACACCTTC
.,few,TRBJ1-2,TRBV28,CASSLVRSTYGYTF,TGTGCCAGCAGTTTAGTTCGGTCTACCTATGGCTACACCTTC